The clone carrying this T cell receptor beta chain was seen at least ten times. Its specificity is not known. This sample is drawn from a study of T-cell reconstitution after alpha-beta-depleted transplantation in children. Findings of the study overall: From newly produced T cells came most of the T-cell counts and diversity one year after transplant.

The authors prepared the TCRbeta library with unique molecular identifiers. TCRdb analysed the PCR reads with MiXCR anew, one entry per CDR3 protein. Of under 70,000 distinct CDR3 sequences in the sample, approximately 11% were seen once. The CDR3 totals 13 residues. V lost 5 bases, J lost 6 bases, and 11 bases lay in between. The chain has TRBV12-3 or TRBV12-4 and TRBJ1-5, with a tentative D call TRBD1 (5 bases). The receptor comes from a boy aged 5-17 years with acute myeloid leukemia, due to receive a stem cell transplant. The specimen was PBMCs, collected before TCRalphabeta/CD19-depleted stem cell transplant. CDR3 nucleotide sequence: TGTGCCAGCAGTATCTCAGGGATTCAGCCCCAGCATTTT. Translated, it gives CASSISGIQPQHF.